A selection of T cell receptor beta chains follows, all from one sample in a study of shared clonotypes between healthy human individuals. Assay used: immunoSEQ multiplex PCR; TCRdb lists only in-frame clones, some missing. Among roughly 2.1 million clones listed, roughly 91% were seen once. The sample consisted of naive CD8+ T cells from PBMCs. The origin of the receptors is a man younger than 35 in good health. Some clones in this sample may be carry-over from other donors' samples. CDR3s include the opening cysteine and the closing phenylalanine or tryptophan. The D gene is left open where the match is weak.

v_gene	j_gene	d_gene	CDR3nt	CDR3aa
TRBV7-9	TRBJ2-7	.	TGTGCCAGCAGCCCCCTACAGGGTTTTTCTCCGCACGAGCAGTACTTC	CASSPLQGFSPHEQYF
TRBV19	TRBJ1-2	.	TGTGCCAGTAGAGTGGGGCTCGGCTACACCTTC	CASRVGLGYTF
TRBV6-1	TRBJ1-5	.	TGTGCCAGCAGTGAAGTGTGGGACCCCAATCAGCCCCAGCATTTT	CASSEVWDPNQPQHF
TRBV7-3	TRBJ2-7	TRBD1	TGTGCCAGCAGCTCGACAGGGGTGTACGAGCAGTACTTC	CASSSTGVYEQYF
TRBV6-6	TRBJ2-1	TRBD2	TGTGCCAGCAGACCCCGAACGGGACTAGCGGAAAATGAGCAGTTCTTC	CASRPRTGLAENEQFF
TRBV19	TRBJ2-5	.	TGTGCCAGTAGTATGTGGCAGCAAGAGACCCAGTACTTC	CASSMWQQETQYF
TRBV11-2	TRBJ1-2	.	TGTGCCAGCAGCTTAGGGCAGATCTTTAACTATGGCTACACCTTC	CASSLGQIFNYGYTF
TRBV19	TRBJ2-7	TRBD2	TGTGCCAGTAGTATGGGGGGGTATATGAACGAGCAGTACTTC	CASSMGGYMNEQYF
TRBV5-1	TRBJ2-7	.	TGCGCCAGCAGCTTGGCGGCAGGGCATAGAGACGAGCAGTACTTC	CASSLAAGHRDEQYF
TRBV11-3	TRBJ2-5	.	TGTGCCAGCAGCTTAGATTCAGAGGAGACCCAGTACTTC	CASSLDSEETQYF
TRBV4-1	TRBJ2-7	TRBD1	TGCGCCAGCAGCAATGGACAGGGTCTATCCTACGAGCAGTACTTC	CASSNGQGLSYEQYF